This T cell receptor (beta chain) was recorded in a study of T-cell memory formation after mild COVID-19. Germline V gene sequence: CDR1 DFQATT, CDR2 SNEGSKA (reference sequence). V was pared by 4 bases and J by 2 bases, with 12 bases between. This CDR3 has 14 amino acids. There are a few counts of this clonotype. MiXCR was run by TCRdb on the 5' RACE reads, yielding one entry per CDR3 protein. The table includes around 140,000 distinct CDR3 sequences, roughly 19% detected once. Sequenced: PBMCs or a T cell subset sorted from them (not recorded which). The receptor was derived from an adult woman who had mild COVID-19 (a few samples of this study predate the infection). Cell type and time point are not known. This chain links TRBV20-1 with TRBJ1-3, with a tentative D call TRBD1 (5 bases). The CDR3 protein is CSANRDGAGNTIYF. CDR3 DNA sequence: TGCAGTGCTAACCGGGACGGAGCTGGAAACACCATATATTTT.